A selection of T cell receptor beta chains follows, all from one sample in a study of cytomegalovirus exposure and HLA in healthy donors. Profiled with immunoSEQ multiplex PCR; TCRdb holds only in-frame clones, not every one. The table lists over 150,000 clones, about 85% of them singletons. Sequenced material: PBMCs. Receptor source: a man in his thirties or forties in good health and CMV-seropositive. The CDR3 runs from the conserved cysteine through the conserved F or W. The order of the fields is clone size, J gene, D gene, V gene, CDR3 protein, CDR3 DNA. D genes are given only for firm matches. The size of a clone is reported for some rows only, either as once, few or many, or as a class for expanded clones.

>-|TRBJ2-2|-|TRBV4-1
CASSPSNTGELFF
TGCGCCAGCAGCCCCTCGAACACCGGGGAGCTGTTTTTT
>-|TRBJ1-2|TRBD1|TRBV2
CASEMDRDYGYTF
TGTGCCAGCGAAATGGACAGGGACTATGGCTACACCTTC
>-|TRBJ2-2|-|TRBV5-1
CASSLVTTNTGELFF
TGCGCCAGCAGCTTGGTGACAACGAACACCGGGGAGCTGTTTTTT
>-|TRBJ1-1|-|TRBV2
CASSDAGADWEGLTEAFF
TGTGCCAGCAGTGATGCGGGGGCAGATTGGGAAGGGCTCACTGAAGCTTTCTTT
>-|TRBJ1-2|TRBD1|TRBV7-2
CASSLSGRGNYGYTF
TGTGCCAGCAGCTTATCGGGCAGGGGGAACTATGGCTACACCTTC
>-|TRBJ2-1|-|TRBV5-4
CASSLSGAGSYNEQFF
TGTGCCAGCAGCCTCTCGGGCGCGGGCTCCTACAATGAGCAGTTCTTC
>-|TRBJ2-7|-|TRBV5-1
CASAKGPPDYEQYF
TGCGCCAGTGCCAAGGGGCCCCCCGACTACGAGCAGTACTTC
>-|TRBJ2-1|TRBD1|TRBV7-7
CASSLGVGTVHSYNEQFF
TGTGCCAGCAGCTTAGGTGTAGGGACAGTTCACTCCTACAATGAGCAGTTCTTC
>-|TRBJ2-1|TRBD2|TRBV5-4
CASSLTSGSRNEQFF
TGTGCCAGCAGCCTTACTAGCGGGAGTAGGAATGAGCAGTTCTTC
>many|TRBJ2-5|TRBD1|TRBV4-2
CASSRQQGTPTAQYF
TGTGCCAGCAGCCGGCAACAGGGGACCCCGACGGCCCAGTACTTC
>-|TRBJ1-2|TRBD1|TRBV14
CASSQGLGQGRTYGYTF
TGTGCCAGCAGCCAAGGATTGGGACAGGGTCGAACCTATGGCTACACCTTC
>-|TRBJ1-6|TRBD1|TRBV10-2
CASSEGGGTGPNSPLHF
TGCGCCAGCAGTGAGGGTGGGGGGACAGGGCCTAATTCACCCCTCCACTTT
>once|TRBJ1-3|TRBD1|TRBV5-1
CASSLGGQSGNTIYF
TGCGCCAGCAGCTTGGGGGGACAGTCTGGAAACACCATATATTTT
>-|TRBJ1-5|TRBD1|TRBV15
CATSRAHQGDQPQHF
TGTGCCACCAGCAGAGCACACCAGGGGGATCAGCCCCAGCATTTT
>-|TRBJ1-1|-|TRBV2
CASSRQQNTEAFF
TGTGCCAGCAGTAGACAGCAGAACACTGAAGCTTTCTTT
>-|TRBJ2-7|-|TRBV7-2
CASRTRETYEQYF
TGTGCCAGCAGGACTCGCGAAACCTACGAGCAGTACTTC
>-|TRBJ1-1|-|TRBV30
CAWRGVPLNTEAFF
TGTGCCTGGAGAGGGGTGCCCTTGAACACTGAAGCTTTCTTT
>-|TRBJ2-7|TRBD2|TRBV5-8
CASSFQAGNYEQYF
TGTGCCAGCAGCTTTCAAGCGGGGAACTACGAGCAGTACTTC
>-|TRBJ2-1|TRBD1|TRBV2
CASSNRGQTYNEQFF
TGTGCCAGCAGCAACAGGGGGCAAACCTACAATGAGCAGTTCTTC
>-|TRBJ1-1|-|TRBV6-5
CATRRDTEAFF
TGTGCCACACGACGGGACACTGAAGCTTTCTTT
>-|TRBJ1-2|TRBD1|TRBV28
CASSLATGTFYGYTF
TGTGCCAGCAGCCTAGCGACAGGGACCTTTTATGGCTACACCTTC
>-|TRBJ2-7|-|TRBV6-5
CASSYSSGVGEQYF
TGTGCCAGCAGTTACTCATCGGGGGTTGGCGAGCAGTACTTC
>few|TRBJ2-1|TRBD2|TRBV29-1
CSVPTSGSSNEQFF
TGCAGCGTACCTACTAGCGGGAGTTCCAATGAGCAGTTCTTC
>-|TRBJ1-1|-|TRBV27
CASSLVAGGTEAFF
TGTGCCAGCAGTTTAGTAGCGGGGGGCACTGAAGCTTTCTTT
>-|TRBJ2-6|-|TRBV7-2
CASSPTGFGGRGANVLTF
TGTGCCAGCAGCCCCACTGGGTTCGGGGGAAGAGGGGCCAACGTCCTGACTTTC
>-|TRBJ2-7|-|TRBV28
CASSLRRQVFSYEQYF
TGTGCCAGCAGTTTAAGGAGACAGGTCTTCTCCTACGAGCAGTACTTC
>-|TRBJ2-7|-|TRBV2
CASSEASYEQYF
TGTGCCAGCAGTGAAGCCTCTTACGAGCAGTACTTC
>-|TRBJ2-7|TRBD2|TRBV7-6
CASSSTLAGGEQYF
TGTGCCAGCAGCTCAACTCTAGCGGGAGGGGAGCAGTACTTC
>-|TRBJ1-1|-|TRBV6-6
CASSYPTEMNTEAFF
TGTGCCAGCAGCTACCCGACAGAGATGAACACTGAAGCTTTCTTT
>few|TRBJ1-5|TRBD1|TRBV6-1
CASSEVAGGLNQPQHF
TGTGCCAGCAGTGAAGTCGCAGGGGGCCTCAATCAGCCCCAGCATTTT
>few|TRBJ1-3|-|TRBV6-1
CASSEVGEGNTIYF
TGTGCCAGCAGTGAAGTCGGTGAAGGAAACACCATATATTTT
>-|TRBJ2-6|-|TRBV19
CASSIQGSKSGANVLTF
TGTGCCAGTAGTATTCAGGGTTCGAAGTCTGGGGCCAACGTCCTGACTTTC
>-|TRBJ2-5|TRBD2|TRBV28
CASSLSGAGETQYF
TGTGCCAGCAGTTTAAGCGGGGCGGGAGAGACCCAGTACTTC
>few|TRBJ1-4|-|TRBV19
CASSKDFRKEKLFF
TGTGCCAGTAGTAAGGACTTTAGGAAAGAAAAACTGTTTTTT
>few|TRBJ2-1|-|TRBV5-1
CASSLTSAYNEQFF
TGCGCCAGCAGCTTGACATCTGCCTACAATGAGCAGTTCTTC